This record covers a single TCR beta chain. These data originate in a study of T cell responses to AZD1222 COVID-19 vaccine. Using immunoSEQ multiplex PCR, the repertoire was profiled, and TCRdb retains in-frame clones only, with some absent. The sample lists 150,000 to 200,000 clones, 85% to 95% occurring once. The receptor comes from an adult in good health. The input for sequencing was peripheral blood, taken on day 0 of AZD1222 vaccination.

CDR3 loop: CASSTAEASDYGYTF. The CDR3 DNA is TGTGCCAGCAGCACTGCTGAGGCCTCGGACTATGGCTACACCTTC. This chain connects TRBV28 to TRBJ1-2, with D unresolved. Germline V lookup: CDR1 MDHEN, CDR2 SYDVKM. There are 15 residues in the CDR3. The germline V and J ends were trimmed by 6 bases and 3 bases, with 17 bases remaining between them.